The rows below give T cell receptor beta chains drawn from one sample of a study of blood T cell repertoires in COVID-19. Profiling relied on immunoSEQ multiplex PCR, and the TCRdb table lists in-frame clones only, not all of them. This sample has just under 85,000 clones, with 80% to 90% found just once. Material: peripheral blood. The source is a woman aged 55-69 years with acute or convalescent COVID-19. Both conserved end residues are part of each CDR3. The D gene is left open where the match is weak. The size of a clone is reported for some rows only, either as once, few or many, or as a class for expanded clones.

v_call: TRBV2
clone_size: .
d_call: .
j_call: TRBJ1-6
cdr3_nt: TGTGCCAGCACGGTGAGCGAAAACTCACCCCTCCACTTT
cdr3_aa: CASTVSENSPLHF

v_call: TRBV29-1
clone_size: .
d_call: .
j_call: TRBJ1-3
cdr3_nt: TGCAGCGCCGGACAGACTGGAAACACCATATATTTT
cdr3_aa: CSAGQTGNTIYF

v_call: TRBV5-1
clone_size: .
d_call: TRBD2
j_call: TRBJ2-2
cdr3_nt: TGCGCCAGCAGCCCCCGGGGGGGAACCGGGGAGCTGTTTTTT
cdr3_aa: CASSPRGGTGELFF

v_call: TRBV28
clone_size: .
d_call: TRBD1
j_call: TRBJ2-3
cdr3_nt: TGTGCCAGCTCTCCGACAGGGTCTAAGGATACGCAGTATTTT
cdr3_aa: CASSPTGSKDTQYF

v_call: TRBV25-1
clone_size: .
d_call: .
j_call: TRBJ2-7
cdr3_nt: TGTGCCAGCAGGCCCAGCGCAGCCTACGAGCAGTACTTC
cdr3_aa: CASRPSAAYEQYF

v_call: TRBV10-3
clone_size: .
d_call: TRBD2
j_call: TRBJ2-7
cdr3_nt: TGTGCCATCAGTGGCCCCTTAGCGGGAGGGGATGACGAGCAGTACTTC
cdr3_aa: CAISGPLAGGDDEQYF

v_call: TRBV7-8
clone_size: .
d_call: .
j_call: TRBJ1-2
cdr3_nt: TGTGCCAGCAGTTATCCGGGGAGCCTCTATGGCTACACCTTC
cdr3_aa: CASSYPGSLYGYTF

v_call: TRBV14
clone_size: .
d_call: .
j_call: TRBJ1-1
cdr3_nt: TGTGCCAGCAGCCCCGCAAGGAGGAAGTCGGCTTTCTTT
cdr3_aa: CASSPARRKSAFF

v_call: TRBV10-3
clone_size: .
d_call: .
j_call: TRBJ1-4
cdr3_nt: TGTGCCATCAGTGAAACATATGAAAAACTGTTTTTT
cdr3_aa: CAISETYEKLFF

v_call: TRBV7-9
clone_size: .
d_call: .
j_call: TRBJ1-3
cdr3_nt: TGTGCCAGCAGCTTAGGAGCTGGGCCTGGAAACACCATATATTTT
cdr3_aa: CASSLGAGPGNTIYF

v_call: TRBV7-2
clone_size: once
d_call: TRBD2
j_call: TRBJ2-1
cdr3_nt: TGTGCCAGCAGCTTAGTAGGGACTAGCGGGGTTAATGAGCAGTTCTTC
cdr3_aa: CASSLVGTSGVNEQFF

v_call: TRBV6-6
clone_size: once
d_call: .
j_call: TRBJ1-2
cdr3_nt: TGTGCCAGCAGTTACGCAACCCAGGGGAAAAGCTATGGCTACACCTTC
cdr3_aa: CASSYATQGKSYGYTF

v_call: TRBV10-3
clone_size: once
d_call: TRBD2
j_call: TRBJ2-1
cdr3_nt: TGTGCCATCAGTGAGGGGAGCGGGAGAGATGAGCAGTTCTTC
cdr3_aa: CAISEGSGRDEQFF

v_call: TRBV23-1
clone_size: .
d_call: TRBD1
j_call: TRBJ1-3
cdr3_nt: TGCGCCAGCAGCCGGGACAGGGGCCGGTACTCTGGAAACACCATATATTTT
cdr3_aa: CASSRDRGRYSGNTIYF

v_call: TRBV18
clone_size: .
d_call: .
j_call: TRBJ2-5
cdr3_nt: TGTGCCAGCTCACCACAAGCAAACCTTCAAGAGACCCAGTACTTC
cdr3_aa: CASSPQANLQETQYF

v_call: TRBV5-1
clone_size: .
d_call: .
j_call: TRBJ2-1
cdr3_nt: TGCGCCAGCAGCTTGGCCGTTGGGAGTCAGCAGTTCTTC
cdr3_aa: CASSLAVGSQQFF

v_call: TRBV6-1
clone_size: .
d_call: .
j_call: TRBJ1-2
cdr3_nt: TGTGCCAGCAGTGTATCAGGGAGACAGGCTCTCTATGGCTACACCTTC
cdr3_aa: CASSVSGRQALYGYTF

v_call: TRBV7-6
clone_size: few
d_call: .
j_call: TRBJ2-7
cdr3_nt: TGTGCCAGCAGCCTAGAGGCGGGGACAGTTCGGGGCGAGCAGTACTTC
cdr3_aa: CASSLEAGTVRGEQYF

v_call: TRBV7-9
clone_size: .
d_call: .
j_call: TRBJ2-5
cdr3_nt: TGTGCCAGCATCCCAGGGATCCCGGTAGAGACCCAGTACTTC
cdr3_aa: CASIPGIPVETQYF

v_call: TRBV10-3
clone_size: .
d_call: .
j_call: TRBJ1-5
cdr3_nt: TGTGCCATCAGTGGCACAACTAGCAATCAGCCCCAGCATTTT
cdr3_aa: CAISGTTSNQPQHF

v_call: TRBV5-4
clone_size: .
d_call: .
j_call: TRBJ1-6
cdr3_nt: TGTGCCAGCAGCCTTAACCCCGGGATGGGGTCACCCCTCCACTTT
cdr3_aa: CASSLNPGMGSPLHF

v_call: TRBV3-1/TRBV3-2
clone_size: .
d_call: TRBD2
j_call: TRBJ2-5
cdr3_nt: TGTGCCAGCAGCCAAGCGGGGGAGGGAGAGGCCCAGTACTTC
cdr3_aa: CASSQAGEGEAQYF

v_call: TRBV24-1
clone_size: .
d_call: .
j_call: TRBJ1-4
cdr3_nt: TGTGCCACCAGTGACCCCTCCAAGGGGAATGGTGAAAAACTGTTTTTT
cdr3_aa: CATSDPSKGNGEKLFF

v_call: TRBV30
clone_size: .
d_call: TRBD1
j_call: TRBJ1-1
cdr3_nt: TGTGCCTGGAGCCGACAGGGAGGGAACACTGAAGCTTTCTTT
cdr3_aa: CAWSRQGGNTEAFF

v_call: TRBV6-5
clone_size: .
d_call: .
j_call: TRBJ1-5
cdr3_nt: TGTGCCAGCAGTCAAAGCCAGCCCCAGCATTTT
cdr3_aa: CASSQSQPQHF

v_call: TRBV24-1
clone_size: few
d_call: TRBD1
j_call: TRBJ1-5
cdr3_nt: TGTGCCACCAGTGATGTTAGACAGGGCGATAATCAGCCCCAGCATTTT
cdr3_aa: CATSDVRQGDNQPQHF

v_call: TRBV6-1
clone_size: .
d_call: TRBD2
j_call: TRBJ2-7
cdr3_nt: TGTGCCAGCAGTGACGGGGGGGCAACCTACGAGCAGTACTTC
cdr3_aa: CASSDGGATYEQYF

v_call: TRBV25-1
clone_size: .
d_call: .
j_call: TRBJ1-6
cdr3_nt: TGTGCCAGCGGCCATTACAGGGAATTTAATTCACCCCTCCACTTT
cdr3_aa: CASGHYREFNSPLHF

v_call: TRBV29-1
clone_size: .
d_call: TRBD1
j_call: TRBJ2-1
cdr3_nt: TGCAGCGCCACCGGGACAGTGTACAATGAGCAGTTCTTC
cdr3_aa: CSATGTVYNEQFF

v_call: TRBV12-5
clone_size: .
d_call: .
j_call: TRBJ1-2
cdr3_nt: TGTGCTAGTGGTTTGGGGGTAGCCCCCACCTTC
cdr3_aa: CASGLGVAPTF

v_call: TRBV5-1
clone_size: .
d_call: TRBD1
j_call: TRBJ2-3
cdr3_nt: TGCGCCAGCAGTCCGGGACAGCTCGACCTCACAGATACGCAGTATTTT
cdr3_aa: CASSPGQLDLTDTQYF

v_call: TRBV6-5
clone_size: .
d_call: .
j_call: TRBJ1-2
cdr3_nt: TGTGCCAGCAGTTACGAGGGGGGGTCGCGCTACACCTTC
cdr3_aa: CASSYEGGSRYTF

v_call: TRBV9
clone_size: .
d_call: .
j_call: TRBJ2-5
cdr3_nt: TGTGCCAGCAGCGTGACAGGATATCAAGAGACCCAGTACTTC
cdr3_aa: CASSVTGYQETQYF

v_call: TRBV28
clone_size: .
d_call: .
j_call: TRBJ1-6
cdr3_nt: TGTGCCAGCAGTTTCGGTTCACCCCTCCACTTT
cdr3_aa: CASSFGSPLHF

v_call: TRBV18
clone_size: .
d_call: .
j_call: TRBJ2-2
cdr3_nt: TGTGCCAGCTCACTAACAGGGCCGAACACCGGGGAGCTGTTTTTT
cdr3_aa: CASSLTGPNTGELFF

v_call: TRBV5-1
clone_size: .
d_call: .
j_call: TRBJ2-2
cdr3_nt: TGCGCCAGCAGCTTCGGGAGACAGTCGGTGAACACCGGGGAGCTGTTTTTT
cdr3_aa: CASSFGRQSVNTGELFF

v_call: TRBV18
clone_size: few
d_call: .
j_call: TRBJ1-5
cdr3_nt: TGTGCCAGCTCACCATTGGGGGGGGAGGCCAATCAGCCCCAGCATTTT
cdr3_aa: CASSPLGGEANQPQHF

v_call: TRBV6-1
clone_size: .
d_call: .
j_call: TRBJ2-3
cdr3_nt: TGTGCCAGCAGTGAGCGGTGGGCCGGGACTGACACAGATACGCAGTATTTT
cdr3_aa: CASSERWAGTDTDTQYF

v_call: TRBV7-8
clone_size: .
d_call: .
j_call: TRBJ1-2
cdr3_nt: TGTGCCAGCAGCTTGGTATCCTCAGGGCGCGGCTACACCTTC
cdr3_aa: CASSLVSSGRGYTF

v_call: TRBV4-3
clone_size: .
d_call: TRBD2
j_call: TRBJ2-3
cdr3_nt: TGCGCCAGCAGCCAAGAGCTTGAGGAGCGGGGAGATACGCAGTATTTT
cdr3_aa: CASSQELEERGDTQYF

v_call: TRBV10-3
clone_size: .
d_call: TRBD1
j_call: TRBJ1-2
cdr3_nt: TGTGCCATCAGGGACAGGGGCCATGGCTACACCTTC
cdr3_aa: CAIRDRGHGYTF

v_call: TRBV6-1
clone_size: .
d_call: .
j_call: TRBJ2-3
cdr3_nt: TGTGCCAGCAGTGAGGCTCCTTTTACAGATACGCAGTATTTT
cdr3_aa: CASSEAPFTDTQYF

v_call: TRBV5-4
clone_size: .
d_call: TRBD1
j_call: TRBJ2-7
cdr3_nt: TGTGCCAGCAGCTCCCGGACAGGAGACAAATACGAGCAGTACTTC
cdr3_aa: CASSSRTGDKYEQYF

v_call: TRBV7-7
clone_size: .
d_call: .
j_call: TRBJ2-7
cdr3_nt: TGTGCTAGCAGCCCGGGGGGGACAGGGCCCTACGAGCAGTACTTC
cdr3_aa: CASSPGGTGPYEQYF

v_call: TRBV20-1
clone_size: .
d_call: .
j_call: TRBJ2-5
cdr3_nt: TGCAGTGCTAGTCAGGGAGAGACCCAGTACTTC
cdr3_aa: CSASQGETQYF

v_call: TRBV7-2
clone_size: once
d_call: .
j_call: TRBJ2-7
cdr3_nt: TGTGCCAGCAGCTTAGTAGGTCAACAGGAGTCCTACGAGCAGTACTTC
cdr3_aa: CASSLVGQQESYEQYF

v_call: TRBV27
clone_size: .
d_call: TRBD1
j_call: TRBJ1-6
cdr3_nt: TGTGCCAGCAGTTTAGGCGACAGGGGGTACAATTCACCCCTCCACTTT
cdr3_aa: CASSLGDRGYNSPLHF

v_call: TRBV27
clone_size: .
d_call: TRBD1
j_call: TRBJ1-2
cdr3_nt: TGTGCCAGCAAATTGACAGGGGTCTATGGCTACACCTTC
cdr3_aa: CASKLTGVYGYTF

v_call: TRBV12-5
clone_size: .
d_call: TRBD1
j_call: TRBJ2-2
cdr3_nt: TGTGCTAGTGGGAGGGACAGGGGGAACACCGGGGAGCTGTTTTTT
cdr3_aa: CASGRDRGNTGELFF

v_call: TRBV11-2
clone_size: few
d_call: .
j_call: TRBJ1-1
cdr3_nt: TGTGCCAGCAGCTTCCAATCTGCGATCGAAGCTTTCTTT
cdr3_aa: CASSFQSAIEAFF